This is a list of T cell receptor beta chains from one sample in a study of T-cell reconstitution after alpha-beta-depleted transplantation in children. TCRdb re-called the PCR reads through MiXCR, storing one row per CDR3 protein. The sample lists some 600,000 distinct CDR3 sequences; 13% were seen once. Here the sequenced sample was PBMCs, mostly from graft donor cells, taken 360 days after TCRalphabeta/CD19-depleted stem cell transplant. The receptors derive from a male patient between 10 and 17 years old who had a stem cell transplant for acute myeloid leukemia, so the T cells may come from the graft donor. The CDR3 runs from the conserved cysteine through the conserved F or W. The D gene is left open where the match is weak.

CDR3: CAWSITARSSYNEQFF; J: TRBJ2-1; D: .; V: TRBV30
CDR3: CSARGRLSNQPQHF; J: TRBJ1-5; D: .; V: TRBV20-1
CDR3: CSVGTDFYTEAFF; J: TRBJ1-1; D: TRBD1; V: TRBV29-1
CDR3: CASSHSRADEKLFF; J: TRBJ1-4; D: .; V: TRBV4-3
CDR3: CASSSVPGLAGRYEQYF; J: TRBJ2-7; D: TRBD2; V: TRBV7-6
CDR3: CASSSGPQHF; J: TRBJ1-5; D: .; V: TRBV28
CDR3: CASSLTAFARANVLTF; J: TRBJ2-6; D: .; V: TRBV7-3
CDR3: CSATGTVQGSNQPQHF; J: TRBJ1-5; D: .; V: TRBV20-1
CDR3: CASSLSEGPREQFF; J: TRBJ2-1; D: .; V: TRBV12-3/TRBV12-4
CDR3: CASSAAPTGYQETQYF; J: TRBJ2-5; D: .; V: TRBV9
CDR3: CASSFPIVATSRNTGELFF; J: TRBJ2-2; D: TRBD2; V: TRBV9
CDR3: CASSLTGDSTDTQYF; J: TRBJ2-3; D: .; V: TRBV19
CDR3: CASSLEQGAYGYTF; J: TRBJ1-2; D: TRBD1; V: TRBV5-6
CDR3: CSVEPLGGGTDTQYF; J: TRBJ2-3; D: TRBD2; V: TRBV29-1
CDR3: CASSKYTGVVDTGELFF; J: TRBJ2-2; D: TRBD1; V: TRBV25-1
CDR3: CSARGTSGRGYEQYF; J: TRBJ2-7; D: TRBD2; V: TRBV20-1
CDR3: CSVAGALGVSYEQYF; J: TRBJ2-7; D: .; V: TRBV29-1
CDR3: CSARDMTGGSYEQYF; J: TRBJ2-7; D: TRBD1; V: TRBV20-1
CDR3: CASSWGLNTEAFF; J: TRBJ1-1; D: .; V: TRBV28
CDR3: CSVDEDRGVNEQFF; J: TRBJ2-1; D: TRBD1; V: TRBV29-1
CDR3: CASSQGDSGTEAFF; J: TRBJ1-1; D: TRBD1; V: TRBV3-1
CDR3: CASSQERGDTQYF; J: TRBJ2-3; D: .; V: TRBV4-3
CDR3: CASSLSLGATEAFF; J: TRBJ1-1; D: .; V: TRBV7-8
CDR3: CASSPSSAPTDTQYF; J: TRBJ2-3; D: .; V: TRBV7-9
CDR3: CASSMISRDGTNTEAFF; J: TRBJ1-1; D: .; V: TRBV7-3
CDR3: CSALLSWGYTF; J: TRBJ1-2; D: .; V: TRBV29-1
CDR3: CSVEGRRGGETQYF; J: TRBJ2-5; D: TRBD2; V: TRBV29-1
CDR3: CASSESILALGPNEQFF; J: TRBJ2-1; D: .; V: TRBV10-2
CDR3: CAIEGPRDRVSYEQYF; J: TRBJ2-7; D: TRBD1; V: TRBV2
CDR3: CASSSRSTTDAFF; J: TRBJ1-1; D: .; V: TRBV7-2
CDR3: CASSWGASGISYEQYF; J: TRBJ2-7; D: TRBD2; V: TRBV5-1
CDR3: CASSKPGRSTEAFF; J: TRBJ1-1; D: .; V: TRBV6-2/TRBV6-3
CDR3: CASSQSLRGGASSFRKDMNTEAFF; J: TRBJ1-1; D: .; V: TRBV4-1
CDR3: CASSLLAGTQYF; J: TRBJ2-3; D: .; V: TRBV12-3/TRBV12-4
CDR3: CASSGTSRDTQYF; J: TRBJ2-3; D: .; V: TRBV7-2
CDR3: CARGGGHGYTF; J: TRBJ1-2; D: .; V: TRBV12-3/TRBV12-4
CDR3: CASSSDFPLGEQYF; J: TRBJ2-7; D: .; V: TRBV5-1
CDR3: CASSPRIRDLPLNEQFF; J: TRBJ2-1; D: .; V: TRBV5-1
CDR3: CASSPMPRLGGKSYEQYF; J: TRBJ2-7; D: .; V: TRBV28
CDR3: CASSSSGTGVSGANVLTF; J: TRBJ2-6; D: TRBD1; V: TRBV12-3/TRBV12-4
CDR3: CGASDLGWGRGSNEQFF; J: TRBJ2-1; D: .; V: TRBV24-1
CDR3: CASSSETPTTGAEQFF; J: TRBJ2-1; D: .; V: TRBV11-2
CDR3: CASSPGTSAHEQFF; J: TRBJ2-1; D: TRBD2; V: TRBV7-3
CDR3: CSALLRLAGISGANVLTF; J: TRBJ2-6; D: TRBD2; V: TRBV20-1
CDR3: CASSLVGQTSYEQYF; J: TRBJ2-7; D: .; V: TRBV5-1
CDR3: CASRWGVDTQYF; J: TRBJ2-3; D: .; V: TRBV27